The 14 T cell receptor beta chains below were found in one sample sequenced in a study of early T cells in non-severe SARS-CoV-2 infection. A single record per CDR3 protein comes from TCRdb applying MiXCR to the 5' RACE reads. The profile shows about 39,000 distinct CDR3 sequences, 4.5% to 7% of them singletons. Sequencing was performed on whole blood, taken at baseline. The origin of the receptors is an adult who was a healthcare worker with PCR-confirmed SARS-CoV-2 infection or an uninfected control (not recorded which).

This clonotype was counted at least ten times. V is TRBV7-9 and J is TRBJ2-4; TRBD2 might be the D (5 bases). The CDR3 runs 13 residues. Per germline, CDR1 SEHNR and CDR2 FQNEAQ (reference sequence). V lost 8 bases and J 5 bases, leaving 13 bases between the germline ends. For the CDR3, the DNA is TGTGCCAGCGGAGGACGGGGAGAAAACATTCAGTACTTC. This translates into CASGGRGENIQYF.

This chain's CDR3 is CAADRGNEQFF. The CDR3 DNA reads TGTGCCGCGGACAGGGGGAATGAGCAGTTCTTC. The chain uses TRBV10-3 and TRBJ2-1, with 10 positions matching TRBD1. CDR1 is ENHRY and CDR2 is SYGVKD in the germline V gene. V lost 11 bases to trimming and J lost 7 bases; unmatched junction nucleotides: 2. There are 11 residues in the CDR3.

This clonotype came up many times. CDR3 DNA sequence: TGTGCCTGGAGTGTAACGGGGGGCTTGGAGACCCAGTACTTC. This codes for CAWSVTGGLETQYF. V usage is TRBV30 and J usage is TRBJ2-5; tentatively, D is TRBD2 (7 bases). Germline assignment: CDR1 GTSNPN and CDR2 SVGIG (reference sequence). Trimming stripped 0 bases from V and 5 bases from J, with 13 bases between. The CDR3 has 14 amino acids.

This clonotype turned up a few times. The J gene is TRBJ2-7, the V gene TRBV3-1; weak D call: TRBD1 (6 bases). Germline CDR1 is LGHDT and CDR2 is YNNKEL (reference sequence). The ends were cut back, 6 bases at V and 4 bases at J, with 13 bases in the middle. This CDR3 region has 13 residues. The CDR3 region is CASRNGQQYEQYF. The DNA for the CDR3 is TGTGCCAGCAGAAACGGACAGCAATACGAGCAGTACTTC.

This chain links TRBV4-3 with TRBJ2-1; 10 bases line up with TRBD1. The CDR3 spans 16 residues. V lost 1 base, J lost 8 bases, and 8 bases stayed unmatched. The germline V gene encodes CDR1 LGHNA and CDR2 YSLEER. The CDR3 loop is CASSQGWGQGMDEQFF. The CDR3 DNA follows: TGCGCCAGCAGCCAAGGGTGGGGACAGGGGATGGATGAGCAGTTCTTC.

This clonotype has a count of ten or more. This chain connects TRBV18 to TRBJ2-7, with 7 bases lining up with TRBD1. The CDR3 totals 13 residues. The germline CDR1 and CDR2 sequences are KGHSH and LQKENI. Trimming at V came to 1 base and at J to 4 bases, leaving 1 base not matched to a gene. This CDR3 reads CASSPRDSYEQYF. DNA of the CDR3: TGTGCCAGCTCACCACGGGACAGTTACGAGCAGTACTTC. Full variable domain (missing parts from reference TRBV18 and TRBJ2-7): NAGVMQNPRHLVRRRGQEARLRCSPMKGHSHVYWYRQLPEEGLKFMVYLQKENIIDESGMPKERFSAEFPKEGPSILRIQQVVRGDSAAYFCASSPRDSYEQYFGPGTRLTVT.

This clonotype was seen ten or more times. The CDR3 region has the DNA TGTGCCAGCAGCCCTGGGACTAGCGGGAGGGGCACAGATACGCAGTATTTT. This sequence encodes CASSPGTSGRGTDTQYF. This chain uses TRBV3-1 with TRBJ2-3; 16 bases align to TRBD2. This CDR3 spans 17 amino acids. Unmatched junction bases numbered 2, after V lost 4 bases and J lost 1 base. CDR1 is LGHDT, CDR2 YNNKEL, per germline (reference sequence).

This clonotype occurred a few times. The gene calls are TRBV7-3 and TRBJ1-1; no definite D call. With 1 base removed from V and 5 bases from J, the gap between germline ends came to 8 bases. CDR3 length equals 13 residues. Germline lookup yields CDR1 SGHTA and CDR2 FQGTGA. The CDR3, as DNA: TGTGCCAGCAGCTTAAATCCGGGGACTGAAGCTTTCTTT. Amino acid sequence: CASSLNPGTEAFF.

CDR3 residues: CASSLGRSSDEQFF. The CDR3 coding sequence is TGCGCCAGCAGCTTGGGGCGTAGCTCCGATGAGCAGTTCTTC. The V gene is TRBV5-1, the J gene TRBJ2-1; D is unclear. CDR3 size: 14 residues. V was trimmed by 0 bases and J by 8 bases, leaving 12 bases between them. CDR1 is SGHRS and CDR2 is YFSETQ in the germline V gene.

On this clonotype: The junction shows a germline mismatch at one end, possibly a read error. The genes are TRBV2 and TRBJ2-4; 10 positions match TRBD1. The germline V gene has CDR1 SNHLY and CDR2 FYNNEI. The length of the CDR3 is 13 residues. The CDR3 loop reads CTSATGGGNIQYF. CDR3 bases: TGTACCAGCGCGACAGGGGGCGGGAACATTCAGTACTTC.

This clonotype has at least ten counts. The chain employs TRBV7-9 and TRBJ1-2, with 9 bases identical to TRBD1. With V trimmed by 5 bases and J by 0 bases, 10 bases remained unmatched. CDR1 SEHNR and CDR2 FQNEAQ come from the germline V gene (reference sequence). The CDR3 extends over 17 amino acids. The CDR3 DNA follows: TGTGCCAGCAGCCCCGAAAGTCGACAGGGGGCTAACTATGGCTACACCTTC. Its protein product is CASSPESRQGANYGYTF.

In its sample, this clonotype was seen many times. CDR3 in DNA: TGTGCCAGCAGCTTATATGGGACCTCCTACGAGCAGTACTTC. The encoded protein is CASSLYGTSYEQYF. The rearrangement uses TRBV7-2 and TRBJ2-7; D may correspond to TRBD1 or TRBD2 (5 bases each). Per the germline V gene, CDR1 is SGHTA and CDR2 is FQGNSA. CDR3 length: 14 residues. Trimming pared 2 bases from V and 0 bases from J, leaving 8 bases between. The full variable domain, its missing parts supplied by reference TRBV7-2 and TRBJ2-7, is GAGVSQSPSNKVTEKGKDVELRCDPISGHTALYWYRQSLGQGLEFLIYFQGNSAPDKSGLPSDRFSAERTGGSVSTLTIQRTQQEDSAVYLCASSLYGTSYEQYFGPGTRLTVT.

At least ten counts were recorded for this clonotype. For the CDR3, the DNA is TGTGCCAGCTCACCGGACAGGGAATTTAATGAAAAACTGTTTTTT. Translating it yields CASSPDREFNEKLFF. This rearrangement joins TRBV18 to TRBJ1-4; 8 nucleotides agree with TRBD1. The CDR3 totals 15 residues. The ends lost 3 bases at V and 4 bases at J; junction bases unmatched: 4. Germline V CDR1 and CDR2: KGHSH, LQKENI.

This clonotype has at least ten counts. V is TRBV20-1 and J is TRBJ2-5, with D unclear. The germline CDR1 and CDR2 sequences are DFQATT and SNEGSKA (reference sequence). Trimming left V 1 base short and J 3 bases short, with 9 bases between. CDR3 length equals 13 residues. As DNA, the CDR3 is TGCAGTGCTAGAGTTCCACCCGAAGAGACCCAGTACTTC. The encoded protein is CSARVPPEETQYF.